What follows are 6 T cell receptor beta chains derived from one specimen sequenced in a study of Ad26.COV2.S vaccination and SARS-CoV-2 variants. Data came from immunoSEQ multiplex PCR; TCRdb stores just in-frame clones and leaves some out. The data show about 680,000 clones, approximately 88% seen once. Noted treatment: about 20 received Ad26.COV2.S at low or high dose, single or two shots; about 5 received placebo; per-sample allocation not given. Sample collection was performed on day 63 after the first vaccine or placebo injection. Source: peripheral blood, taken in a trial of Ad26.COV2.S vaccine versus placebo. These TCRs come from a person between 18 and 65 years old who received the Ad26.COV2.S COVID-19 vaccine or a placebo.

This chain joins TRBV11-2 and TRBJ2-5; D is uncertain. Deletions cut 6 bases from V and 5 bases from J, with 13 bases between. CDR3 length equals 13 residues. In germline, CDR1 is SGHAT, CDR2 FQNNGV. CDR3 sequence reads: CASSFTGTETQYF. As DNA, the CDR3 is TGTGCCAGCAGTTTTACTGGTACCGAGACCCAGTACTTC. Variable domain in full (rest from reference TRBV11-2 and TRBJ2-5): EAGVAQSPRYKIIEKRQSVAFWCNPISGHATLYWYQQILGQGPKLLIQFQNNGVVDDSQLPKDRFSAERLKGVDSTLKIQPAKLEDSAVYLCASSFTGTETQYFGPGTRLLVL.

V and J are TRBV11-2 and TRBJ2-1; D ambiguous. The CDR3 contains 11 residues. Germline CDR1 and CDR2: SGHAT and FQNNGV. The V end lost 1 base, the J end lost 10 bases, and 5 bases lay between the germline ends. For the CDR3, the DNA is TGTGCCAGCAGCTTAGTCGCCGAGCAGTTCTTC. This translates into CASSLVAEQFF.

V is TRBV6-5 and J is TRBJ2-5; D ambiguous. Germline V gene sequence: CDR1 MNHEY, CDR2 SVGAGI. V was clipped by 6 bases and J by 8 bases, with 10 bases between them. The CDR3 covers 11 residues. CDR3 loop: CASREQVTQYF. CDR3 DNA sequence: TGTGCCAGCAGGGAGCAAGTCACCCAGTACTTC.

The rearrangement joins TRBV21-1 to TRBJ2-2; the table names TRBD1, a call not compared with the DNA. TRBV21-1 is a listed pseudogene. CDR3 size: 18 residues. In DNA, the CDR3 is TGTGCCAGCAGCAAAGAGACAGCCTCGGCCCCGAACACCGGGGAGCTGTTTTTT. It specifies CASSKETASAPNTGELFF.

The CDR3 region has the DNA TGTGCCAGCAGTTATGCAGGCGCAAACTACGAGCAGTACTTC. It codes for CASSYAGANYEQYF. J is TRBJ2-7 and V is TRBV6-5; D call uncertain. The CDR3 totals 14 residues. Trimming cost V 3 bases and J 3 bases, with 12 bases left between them. CDR1 and CDR2 (germline): MNHEY, SVGAGI.

The chain recombines TRBV15 with TRBJ1-2, with 7 positions matching TRBD1. V lost 3 bases to trimming and J lost 4 bases; unmatched junction nucleotides: 2. Germline values: CDR1 LNHNV, CDR2 YYDKDF (reference sequence). The CDR3 has 13 residues. The CDR3 coding sequence is TGTGCCACCAGCAGCGACAGGGCCTATGGCTACACCTTC. Amino acid sequence: CATSSDRAYGYTF.